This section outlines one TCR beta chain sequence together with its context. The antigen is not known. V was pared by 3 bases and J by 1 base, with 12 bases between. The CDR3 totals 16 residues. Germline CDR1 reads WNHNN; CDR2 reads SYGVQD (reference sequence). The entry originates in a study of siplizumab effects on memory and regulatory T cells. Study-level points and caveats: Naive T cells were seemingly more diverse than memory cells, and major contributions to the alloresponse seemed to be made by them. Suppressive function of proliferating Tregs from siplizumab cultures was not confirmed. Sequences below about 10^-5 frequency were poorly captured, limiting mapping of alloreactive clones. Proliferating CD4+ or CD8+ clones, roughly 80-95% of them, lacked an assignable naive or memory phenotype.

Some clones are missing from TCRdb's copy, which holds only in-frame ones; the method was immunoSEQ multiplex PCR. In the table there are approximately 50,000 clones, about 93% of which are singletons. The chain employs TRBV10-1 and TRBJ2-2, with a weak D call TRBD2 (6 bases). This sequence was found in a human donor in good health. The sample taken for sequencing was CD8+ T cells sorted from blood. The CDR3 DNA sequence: TGCGCCAGCAGTGAATTAACTAGCAGGAACACCGGGGAGCTGTTTTTT. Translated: CASSELTSRNTGELFF.